This TCR beta chain stems from a study of PD-L1 blockade in urothelial cancer (dated by TCRdb to 2016 to 2017). Regarding the research as a whole: Every patient began therapy in 2014 and was given atezolizumab 1,200 mg intravenously every 3 weeks. About nine tenths of the roughly 29 patients were males with bladder-origin urothelial cancer, and about 65% of the 29 reported a prior smoking history. Patients had an ECOG performance status of 0 or 1 and had received between 0 and 3 prior chemotherapy regimens. Blood samples were analyzed 3 weeks after the start of treatment (second dose) and 6 weeks after the start of treatment. Blood samples gave a median of 141,255 T cells and 83,000 or so unique TCRs, with a median clonality of roughly 0.081. Somatic, immune and clinical correlates of response to PD-L1 blockade with atezolizumab in urothelial cancer were the focus of an exploratory multi-omic analysis. Pretreatment tumor samples, along with matched peripheral blood serially collected before and after atezolizumab treatment, were subjected to TCR sequencing. Progression-free survival longer than 6 months counted as durable clinical benefit, and TCR features were additionally tested against both progression-free and overall survival. In the same patients who had TCR sequencing, pretreatment tumors also underwent whole exome sequencing and RNA sequencing. Several patients achieved durable clinical benefit and about 22 did not. Pretreatment blood TCR-seq was available for nearly 30 patients, at least one posttreatment blood collection was obtained for around 24 patients, and tumor TCR-seq was available for around 24 patients. Broad study findings and their caveats: A pretreatment peripheral blood TCR clonality below the median was linked to improved progression-free and overall survival. Because the sample size was small (n of about 29) and many exploratory analyses were performed, the results are intended to be hypothesis-generating. Greater expansion of tumor-associated TCR clones in peripheral blood 3 weeks after the start of treatment was observed in patients with durable benefit (n of about 21, p = 0.022).

This specimen's time point label, per the study, means: pretreatment peripheral blood. A cohort of about 30 patients with locally advanced or metastatic urothelial carcinoma, treated at Memorial Sloan Kettering on a trial protocol, was included. Peripheral blood mononuclear cells were collected from each patient pretreatment and during treatment, giving between 1 and 8 total time points per patient. The Qiagen DNeasy Blood extraction kit was used to purify genomic DNA from total PBMCs and tumor samples. PBMCs were collected pretreatment and during treatment, and were isolated and stored as previously described. Based on the germline V gene (reference sequence), the CDR1 and CDR2 sequences are GTSNPN and SVGIG. V lost 4 bases and J lost 1 base; the stretch between them is 10 bases long. From its cysteine to its phenylalanine, the CDR3 spans 13 amino acids. Left in the record is the CDR3 DNA by itself, 39 bases read in frame from the first base.

This clone turned up a few times. This clone's antigen is unknown. Per-base qualities were not stored, and no clone one base away is much larger. Synthetic TCR analog templates were spiked into each PCR so that absolute template abundance could be estimated from read counts. The immunoSEQ assay was used to amplify TCRbeta CDR3 regions from genomic DNA with bias-controlled V and J gene primers. Sequencing of rearranged TCRbeta segments was done at approximately 20X coverage. The authors processed their data as follows. Clustering was used to correct sequencing errors, and CDR3s were annotated against IMGT so that V, D and J genes could be assigned. Downstream analyses used only productive TCRbeta rearrangements, leaving out any out-of-frame or stop-codon sequences. Clonality was computed as one minus Shannon entropy normalized by the log of the number of unique productive sequences. Fisher's exact test with Benjamini-Hochberg correction, using a cutoff of adjusted p below 0.01, was how clones that differed between time points or between blood and tumor were identified. Held by TCRdb, this immuneACCESS table contains in-frame sequences only and omits some clones. Under half of the omission traces to an unresolved V gene where checked; the cause of the rest is unknown. V, J and clone size are those of that table, while D and trimming were read from the DNA. The sample table records just under 50,000 clones; 84% of these occur just once. The ten largest clones add up to 3% to 4% of the sample.

In this chain, TRBV30 is recombined with TRBJ1-1; the D region possibly corresponds to TRBD1 (6 bases align). The TCR comes from a man aged 70 or older with urothelial cancer. Sequenced material: PBMCs, taken around atezolizumab (anti-PD-L1) treatment. The bases read TGTGCCTGGAATATACAGGGGAACACTGAAGCTTTCTTT. Translated, this gives CAWNIQGNTEAFF. Reference TRBV30 and TRBJ1-1 proteins supply the regions before and after the CDR3; the full variable domain is: SQTIHQWPATLVQPVGSPLSLECTVEGTSNPNLYWYRQAAGRGLQLLFYSVGIGQISSEVPQNLSASRPQDRQFILSSKKLLLSDSGFYLCAWNIQGNTEAFFGQGTRLTVV.